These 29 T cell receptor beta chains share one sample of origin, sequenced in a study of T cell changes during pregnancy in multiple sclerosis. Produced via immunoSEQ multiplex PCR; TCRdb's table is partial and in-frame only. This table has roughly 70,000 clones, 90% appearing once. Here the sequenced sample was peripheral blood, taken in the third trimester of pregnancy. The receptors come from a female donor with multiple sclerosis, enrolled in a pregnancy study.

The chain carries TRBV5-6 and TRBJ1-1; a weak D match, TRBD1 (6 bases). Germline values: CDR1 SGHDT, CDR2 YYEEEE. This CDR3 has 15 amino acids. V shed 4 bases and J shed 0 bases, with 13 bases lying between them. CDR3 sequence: CASSPLTGMNTEAFF. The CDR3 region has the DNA TGTGCCAGCAGCCCCCTGACAGGTATGAACACTGAAGCTTTCTTT.

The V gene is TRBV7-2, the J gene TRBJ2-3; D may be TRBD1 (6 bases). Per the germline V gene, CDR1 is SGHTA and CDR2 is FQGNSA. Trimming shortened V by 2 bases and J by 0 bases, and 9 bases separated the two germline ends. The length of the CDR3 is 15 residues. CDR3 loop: CASSLYGTSTDTQYF. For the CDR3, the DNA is TGTGCCAGCAGCTTATACGGGACAAGCACAGATACGCAGTATTTT.

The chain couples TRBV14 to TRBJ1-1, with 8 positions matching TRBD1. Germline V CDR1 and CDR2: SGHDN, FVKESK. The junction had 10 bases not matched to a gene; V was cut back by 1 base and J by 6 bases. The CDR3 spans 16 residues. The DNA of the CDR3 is TGTGCCAGCAGCCAAGCAGGGGGCGATCAATCGTCTGAAGCTTTCTTT. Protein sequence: CASSQAGGDQSSEAFF.

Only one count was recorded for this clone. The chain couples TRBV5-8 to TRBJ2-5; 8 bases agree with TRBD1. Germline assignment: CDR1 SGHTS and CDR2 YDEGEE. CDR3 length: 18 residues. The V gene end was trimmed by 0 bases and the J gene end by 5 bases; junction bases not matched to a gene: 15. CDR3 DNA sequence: TGTGCCAGCAGCTTGGAACGGGCGGCAGGGGGCTATGGCGAGACCCAGTACTTC. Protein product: CASSLERAAGGYGETQYF.

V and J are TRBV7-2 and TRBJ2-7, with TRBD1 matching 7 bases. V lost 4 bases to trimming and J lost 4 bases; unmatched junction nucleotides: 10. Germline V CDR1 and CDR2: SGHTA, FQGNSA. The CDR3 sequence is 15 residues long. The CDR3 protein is CASSYQGQVTYEQYF. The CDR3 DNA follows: TGTGCCAGCAGCTACCAAGGACAGGTAACATACGAGCAGTACTTC.

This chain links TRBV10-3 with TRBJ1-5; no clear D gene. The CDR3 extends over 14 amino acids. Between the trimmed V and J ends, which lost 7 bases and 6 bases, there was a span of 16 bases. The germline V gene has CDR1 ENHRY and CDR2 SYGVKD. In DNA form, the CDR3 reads TGTGCCATCATCCGTGCCCTGGGGAGTCAGCCCCAGCATTTT. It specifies CAIIRALGSQPQHF.

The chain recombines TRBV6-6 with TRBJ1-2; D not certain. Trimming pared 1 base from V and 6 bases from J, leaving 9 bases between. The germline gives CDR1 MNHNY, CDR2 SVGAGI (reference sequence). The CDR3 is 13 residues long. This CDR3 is CASSYWPVDGYTF. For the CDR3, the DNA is TGTGCCAGCAGTTACTGGCCAGTCGATGGCTACACCTTC.

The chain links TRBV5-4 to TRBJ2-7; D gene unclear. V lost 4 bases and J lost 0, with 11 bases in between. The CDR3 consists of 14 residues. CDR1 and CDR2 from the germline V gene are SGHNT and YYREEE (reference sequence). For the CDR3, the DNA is TGTGCCAGCAGCACCCTTCCGAGCTCCTACGAGCAGTACTTC. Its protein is CASSTLPSSYEQYF.

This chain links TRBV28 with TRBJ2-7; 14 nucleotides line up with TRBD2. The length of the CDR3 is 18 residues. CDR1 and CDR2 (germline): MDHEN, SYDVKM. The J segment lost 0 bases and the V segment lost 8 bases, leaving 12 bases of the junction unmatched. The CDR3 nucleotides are TGTGCCAGCCCGCCGGGACTAGCGGGAGATAGGCCCTCCTACGAGCAGTACTTC. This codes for CASPPGLAGDRPSYEQYF.

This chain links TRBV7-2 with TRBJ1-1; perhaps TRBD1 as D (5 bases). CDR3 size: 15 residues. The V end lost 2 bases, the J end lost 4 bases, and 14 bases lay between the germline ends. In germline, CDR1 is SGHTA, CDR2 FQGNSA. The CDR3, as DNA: TGTGCCAGCAGCTTACAAGGCATGGGGCTCACTGAAGCTTTCTTT. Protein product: CASSLQGMGLTEAFF.

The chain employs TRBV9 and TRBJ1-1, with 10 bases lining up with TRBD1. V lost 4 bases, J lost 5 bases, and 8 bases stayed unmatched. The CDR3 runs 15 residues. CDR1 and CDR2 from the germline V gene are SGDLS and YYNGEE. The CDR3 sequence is CASSLTGTGETEAFF. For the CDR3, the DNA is TGTGCCAGCAGCTTAACCGGGACAGGGGAAACTGAAGCTTTCTTT.

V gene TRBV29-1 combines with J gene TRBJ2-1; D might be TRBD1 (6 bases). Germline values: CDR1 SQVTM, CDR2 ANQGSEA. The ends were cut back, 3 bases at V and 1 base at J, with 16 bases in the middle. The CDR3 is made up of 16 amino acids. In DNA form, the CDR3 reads TGCAGCGTTGATACCCGGAGACAGGATTCCTACAATGAGCAGTTCTTC. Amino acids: CSVDTRRQDSYNEQFF.

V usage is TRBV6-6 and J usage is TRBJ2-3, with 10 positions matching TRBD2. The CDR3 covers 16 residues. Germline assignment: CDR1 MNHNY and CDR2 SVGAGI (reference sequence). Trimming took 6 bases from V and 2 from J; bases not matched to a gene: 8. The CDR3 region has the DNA TGTGCCAGCAGCCCCGCTAGCGGGGGACTCACAGATACGCAGTATTTT. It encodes CASSPASGGLTDTQYF.

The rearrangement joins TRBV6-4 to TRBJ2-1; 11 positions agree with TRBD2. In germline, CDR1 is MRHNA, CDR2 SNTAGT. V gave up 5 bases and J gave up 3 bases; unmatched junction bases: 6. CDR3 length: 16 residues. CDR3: CASSLEGTSGYNEQFF. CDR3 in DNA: TGTGCCAGCAGTCTCGAAGGGACTAGCGGCTACAATGAGCAGTTCTTC.

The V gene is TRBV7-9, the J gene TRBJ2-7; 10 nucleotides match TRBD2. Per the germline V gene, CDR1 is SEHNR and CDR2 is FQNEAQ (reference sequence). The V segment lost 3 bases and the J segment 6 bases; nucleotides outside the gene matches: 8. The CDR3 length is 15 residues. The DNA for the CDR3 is TGTGCCAGCAGCTTTTCTAGCGGGAGAGGGGGCGAGCAGTACTTC. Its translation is CASSFSSGRGGEQYF.

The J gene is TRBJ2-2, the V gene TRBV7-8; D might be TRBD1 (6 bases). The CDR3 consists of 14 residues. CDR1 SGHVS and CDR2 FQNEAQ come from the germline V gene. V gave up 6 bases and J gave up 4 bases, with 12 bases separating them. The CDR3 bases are TGTGCCAGCAGTTTGGACAGAGCCACCGGGGAGCTGTTTTTT. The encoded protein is CASSLDRATGELFF.

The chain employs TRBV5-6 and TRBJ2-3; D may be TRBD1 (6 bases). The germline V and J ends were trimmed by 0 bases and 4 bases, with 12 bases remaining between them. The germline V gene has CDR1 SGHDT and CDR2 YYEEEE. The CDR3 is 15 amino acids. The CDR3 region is CASSLDRVRPDTQYF. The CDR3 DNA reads TGTGCCAGCAGCTTGGACAGGGTTCGCCCAGATACGCAGTATTTT. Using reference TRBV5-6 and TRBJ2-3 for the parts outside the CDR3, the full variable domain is DAGVTQSPTHLIKTRGQQVTLRCSPKSGHDTVSWYQQALGQGPQFIFQYYEEEERQRGNFPDRFSGHQFPNYSSELNVNALLLGDSALYLCASSLDRVRPDTQYFGPGTRLTVL.

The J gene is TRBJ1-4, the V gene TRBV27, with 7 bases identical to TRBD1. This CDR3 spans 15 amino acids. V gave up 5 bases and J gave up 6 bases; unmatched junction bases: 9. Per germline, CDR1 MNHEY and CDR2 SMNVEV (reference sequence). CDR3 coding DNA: TGTGCCAGCAGTGACGGGGACAGCCTCGATGAAAAACTGTTTTTT. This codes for CASSDGDSLDEKLFF.

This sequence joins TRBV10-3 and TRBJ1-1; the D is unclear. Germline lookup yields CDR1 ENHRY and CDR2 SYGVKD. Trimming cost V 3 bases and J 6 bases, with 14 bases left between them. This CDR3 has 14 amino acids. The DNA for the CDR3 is TGTGCCATCAGTGAAGAGGGTCGGATCTCTGAAGCTTTCTTT. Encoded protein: CAISEEGRISEAFF.

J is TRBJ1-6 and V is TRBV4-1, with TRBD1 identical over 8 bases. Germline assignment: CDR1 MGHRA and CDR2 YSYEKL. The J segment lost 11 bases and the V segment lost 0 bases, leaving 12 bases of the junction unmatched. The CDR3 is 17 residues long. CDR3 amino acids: CASSQEVPVGQGAPLHF. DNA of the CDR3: TGCGCCAGCAGCCAAGAGGTCCCGGTTGGACAGGGTGCACCCCTCCACTTT.

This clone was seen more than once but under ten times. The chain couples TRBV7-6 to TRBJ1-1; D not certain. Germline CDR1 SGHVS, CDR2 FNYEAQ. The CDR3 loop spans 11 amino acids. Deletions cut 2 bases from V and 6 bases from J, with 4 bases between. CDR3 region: CASSLSSEAFF. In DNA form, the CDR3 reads TGTGCCAGCAGCTTAAGCTCTGAAGCTTTCTTT.

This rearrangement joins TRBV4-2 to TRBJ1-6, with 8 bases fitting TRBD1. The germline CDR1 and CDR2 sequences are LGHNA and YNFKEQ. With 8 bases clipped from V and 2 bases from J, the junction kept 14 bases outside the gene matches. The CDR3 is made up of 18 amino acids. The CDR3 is CASSPGTGLATYNSPLHF. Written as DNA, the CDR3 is TGTGCCAGCTCCCCCGGGACAGGATTAGCTACCTATAATTCACCCCTCCACTTT.

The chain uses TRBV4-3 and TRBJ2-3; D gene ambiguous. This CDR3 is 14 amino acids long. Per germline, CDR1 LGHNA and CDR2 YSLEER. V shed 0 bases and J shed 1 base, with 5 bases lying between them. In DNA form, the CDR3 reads TGCGCCAGCAGCCAAGATACAGGCACAGATACGCAGTATTTT. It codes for CASSQDTGTDTQYF.

The CDR3 reads CASRFSRENTEAFF. The CDR3 bases are TGTGCCAGCAGGTTTTCCAGGGAGAACACTGAAGCTTTCTTT. The chain uses TRBV6-1 and TRBJ1-1; weak D call: TRBD1 (5 bases). CDR1 and CDR2 (germline): MNHNS, SASEGT. The CDR3 covers 14 residues. Trimming removed 6 bases at V and 1 base at J, with 12 bases between.

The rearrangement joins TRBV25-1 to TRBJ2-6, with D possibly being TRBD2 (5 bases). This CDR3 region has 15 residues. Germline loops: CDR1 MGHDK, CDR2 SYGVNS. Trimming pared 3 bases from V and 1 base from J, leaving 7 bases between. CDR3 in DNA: TGTGCCAGCAGTGATTGGAGGTCTGGGGCCAACGTCCTGACTTTC. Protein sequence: CASSDWRSGANVLTF.

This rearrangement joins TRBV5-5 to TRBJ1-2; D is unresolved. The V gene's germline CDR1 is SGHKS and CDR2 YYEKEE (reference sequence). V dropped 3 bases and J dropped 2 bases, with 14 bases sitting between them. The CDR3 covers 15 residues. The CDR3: CASSSSSYPNYGYTF. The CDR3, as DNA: TGTGCCAGCAGCTCCAGTTCTTACCCCAACTATGGCTACACCTTC.

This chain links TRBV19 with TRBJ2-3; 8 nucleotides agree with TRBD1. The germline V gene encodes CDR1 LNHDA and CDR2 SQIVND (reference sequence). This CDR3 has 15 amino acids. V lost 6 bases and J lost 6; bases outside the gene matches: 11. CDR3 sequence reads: CASSTQGARRDTQYF. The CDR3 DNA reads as TGTGCCAGTAGCACCCAGGGGGCTCGTCGGGATACGCAGTATTTT.

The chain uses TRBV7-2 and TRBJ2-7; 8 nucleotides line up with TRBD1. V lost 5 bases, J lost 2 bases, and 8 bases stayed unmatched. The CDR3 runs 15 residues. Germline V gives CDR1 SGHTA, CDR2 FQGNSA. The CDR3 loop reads CASSRGTGPTYEQYF. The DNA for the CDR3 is TGTGCCAGCAGCCGCGGGACAGGACCTACCTACGAGCAGTACTTC.

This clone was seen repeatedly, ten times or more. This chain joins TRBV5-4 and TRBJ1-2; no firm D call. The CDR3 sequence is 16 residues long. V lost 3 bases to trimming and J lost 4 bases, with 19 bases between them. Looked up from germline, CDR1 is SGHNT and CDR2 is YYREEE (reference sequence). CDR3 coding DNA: TGTGCCAGCAGCTCAACCGTCATGGAGGGCCCCTATGGCTACACCTTC. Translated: CASSSTVMEGPYGYTF.